The entry below describes one T cell receptor beta chain. As originally analysed: Amplification from reference gene primers served as the basis for estimated nucleated cell counts. Produced via immunoSEQ multiplex PCR; TCRdb's table is partial and in-frame only. Clone size and V and J calls were adopted from that table, with D and trimming inferred from the DNA. Among over 65,000 clones, 70% to 90% were seen once, and the ten largest hold roughly 4.4%. These data originate in a study of blood T cell repertoires in COVID-19. As for the study in general: Some COVID-19 samples were acute and others convalescent; all came from the United States, Italy and Spain. T cells, B-cell-depleted T cells, or PBMCs supplied cDNA or gDNA.

Trimming at V came to 5 bases and at J to 8 bases, leaving 4 bases not matched to a gene. Germline-derived CDR1 and CDR2 are MDHEN and SYDVKM. This CDR3 is 13 amino acids long. Sequencing was done on a sample of peripheral blood. J is TRBJ1-4 and V is TRBV28, with 8 bases identical to TRBD1. The clonotype comes from a man aged 50-60 years with active COVID-19. CDR3 amino acids: CASSGQGYEKLFF. Here the CDR3 DNA reads TGTGCCAGCAGTGGACAGGGTTACGAAAAACTGTTTTTT.